A single sample gave rise to the 24 T cell receptor beta chains below, sequenced in a study of T cell responses to AZD1222 COVID-19 vaccine. Libraries were prepared by immunoSEQ multiplex PCR; TCRdb keeps only in-frame clonotypes and omits some of them. The sample consists of over 120,000 clones, just over 85% of them appearing once. Here the sequenced sample was peripheral blood, taken 28 days after the second AZD1222 dose. These receptor sequences come from an adult who received the AZD1222 COVID-19 vaccine.

The chain is built from TRBV19 and TRBJ1-6, with TRBD1 matching over 10 bases. Germline trimming cut 7 bases from V and 1 base from J; bases unmatched to any gene: 7. CDR1 and CDR2 (germline): LNHDA, SQIVND (reference sequence). This CDR3 has 17 amino acids. CDR3 sequence (DNA): TGTGCCAGTAACAAGCCGGGACAGGGGTCCTATAATTCACCCCTCCACTTT. It codes for CASNKPGQGSYNSPLHF.

The J gene is TRBJ2-1, the V gene TRBV18; possible D gene TRBD2, 6 bases. Between the trimmed V and J ends, which lost 4 bases and 6 bases, there was a span of 16 bases. This CDR3 region has 15 residues. CDR1 KGHSH and CDR2 LQKENI come from the germline V gene. The CDR3 DNA reads TGTGCCAGCTCACTTCCGGGGGACGGGGGCAATGAGCAGTTCTTC. Protein sequence: CASSLPGDGGNEQFF.

The V and J genes are TRBV5-8 and TRBJ2-3; perhaps TRBD2 as D (7 bases). The CDR3 spans 15 residues. V was clipped by 5 bases and J by 2 bases, with 15 bases between them. From germline, CDR1 is SGHTS and CDR2 YDEGEE. The CDR3 DNA follows: TGTGCCAGCAGTGAGGGGAGGGGGAACACAGATACGCAGTATTTT. Translated, it gives CASSEGRGNTDTQYF. The full variable domain, its missing parts supplied by reference TRBV5-8 and TRBJ2-3, is EAGVTQSPTHLIKTRGQQATLRCSPISGHTSVYWYQQALGLGLQFLLWYDEGEERNRGNFPPRFSGRQFPNYSSELNVNALELEDSALYLCASSEGRGNTDTQYFGPGTRLTVL.

The chain couples TRBV9 to TRBJ2-1; 11 bases agree with TRBD2. CDR1 and CDR2 from the germline V gene are SGDLS and YYNGEE. The CDR3 contains 15 residues. The V segment lost 4 bases and the J segment 1 base; nucleotides outside the gene matches: 1. The CDR3 sequence is CASSSSGGSYNEQFF. CDR3 coding DNA: TGTGCCAGCAGCTCTAGCGGGGGGTCCTACAATGAGCAGTTCTTC.

CDR3 sequence reads: CASSQAENYGYTF. The CDR3, as DNA: TGTGCCAGCAGCCAGGCCGAGAACTATGGCTACACCTTC. V and J are TRBV3-1 (or the pseudogene TRBV3-2) and TRBJ1-2; the D is unclear. The CDR3 is made up of 13 amino acids. The V end lost 3 bases, the J end lost 2 bases, and 7 bases lay between the germline ends. Germline-derived CDR1 and CDR2 are LGHDT and YNNKEL (reference sequence).

The chain carries TRBV19 and TRBJ1-1, with TRBD1 identical over 7 bases. Germline V gene sequence: CDR1 LNHDA, CDR2 SQIVND (reference sequence). This CDR3 has 15 residues. J lost 2 bases, V lost 3 bases, and 6 bases had no gene match. CDR3 DNA sequence: TGTGCCAGTAGTATCGGAAACAGGGGAAACACTGAAGCTTTCTTT. The encoded protein is CASSIGNRGNTEAFF. The entire variable domain, with the rest obtained from reference TRBV19 and TRBJ1-1, is as follows: DGGITQSPKYLFRKEGQNVTLSCEQNLNHDAMYWYRQDPGQGLRLIYYSQIVNDFQKGDIAEGYSVSREKKESFPLTVTSAQKNPTAFYLCASSIGNRGNTEAFFGQGTRLTVV.

The genes are TRBV19 and TRBJ2-3; D possibly corresponds to TRBD2 (7 bases). The germline V and J ends were trimmed by 7 bases and 6 bases, with 14 bases remaining between them. This CDR3 has 13 residues. Germline values: CDR1 LNHDA, CDR2 SQIVND (reference sequence). CDR3 region: CASKHRGADTQYF. The CDR3 DNA follows: TGTGCCAGTAAGCACCGGGGGGCGGATACGCAGTATTTT.

The V call is TRBV28, the J call TRBJ2-7, with D perhaps being TRBD1 or TRBD2 (5 bases each). This CDR3 is 13 amino acids long. V lost 6 bases and J 9 bases, leaving 18 bases between the germline ends. Germline CDR1 MDHEN, CDR2 SYDVKM. CDR3 in DNA: TGTGCCAGCAGCTGGAGTGGCAGGGAGAGGCAGTACTTC. Translating it yields CASSWSGRERQYF.

This clone was counted a single time. The V and J genes are TRBV9 and TRBJ2-1, with D tentatively TRBD1 (6 bases). The CDR3 is 14 residues long. Germline values: CDR1 SGDLS, CDR2 YYNGEE. Trimming cost V 2 bases and J 4 bases, with 10 bases left between them. The CDR3 here is CASSVGTPYNEQFF. The CDR3 coding sequence is TGTGCCAGCAGCGTCGGGACACCATACAATGAGCAGTTCTTC.

The rearrangement links TRBV4-2 to TRBJ1-6, with D hard to call. The CDR3 covers 13 residues. V shed 5 bases and J shed 8 bases, with 10 bases lying between them. Germline lookup yields CDR1 LGHNA and CDR2 YNFKEQ. CDR3 nucleotides: TGTGCCAGCAGCGTCCACCCCGATTCACCCCTCCACTTT. Translating gives CASSVHPDSPLHF.

The chain links TRBV24-1 to TRBJ2-3; 9 bases are shared with TRBD2. The CDR3 runs to 14 residues. V trimming: 5 bases; J trimming: 5 bases; junction bases outside the gene matches: 4. Germline assignment: CDR1 KGHDR and CDR2 SFDVKD. Written as DNA, the CDR3 is TGTGCCACCAGTGCTAGCGGGAAGGTAGATACGCAGTATTTT. This sequence encodes CATSASGKVDTQYF.

The chain has TRBV27 and TRBJ2-2; 9 bases are shared with TRBD2. Germline V gene lookup returns CDR1 MNHEY and CDR2 SMNVEV (reference sequence). The V segment lost 7 bases and the J segment 6 bases; nucleotides outside the gene matches: 9. This CDR3 comprises 15 residues. The CDR3 sequence: CASKPGLAVAGELFF. CDR3 nucleotides: TGTGCCAGCAAGCCGGGACTAGCAGTCGCCGGGGAGCTGTTTTTT.

The gene calls are TRBV18 and TRBJ1-2, with TRBD1 matching over 7 bases. The germline CDR1 and CDR2 sequences are KGHSH and LQKENI. CDR3 length: 17 residues. J lost 3 bases, V lost 2 bases, and 12 bases had no gene match. CDR3 loop: CASSPLFGQVPHYGYTF. In DNA form, the CDR3 reads TGTGCCAGCTCACCATTGTTCGGACAGGTCCCTCACTATGGCTACACCTTC.

This clone was observed a single time. The V gene is TRBV27, the J gene TRBJ2-1, with 10 bases fitting TRBD2. V was clipped by 4 bases and J by 8 bases; unmatched bases: 11. The germline V gene has CDR1 MNHEY and CDR2 SMNVEV (reference sequence). The CDR3 contains 16 residues. The CDR3 nucleotides are TGTGCCAGCAGTTGGAGCGGGGGGGCGAGGTACGATGAGCAGTTCTTC. It specifies CASSWSGGARYDEQFF.

Only a few counts were recorded for this clone. The chain combines TRBV7-2 with TRBJ1-3; D is unclear. CDR3 size: 16 residues. The germline CDR1 and CDR2 sequences are SGHTA and FQGNSA. V was pared by 5 bases and J by 0 bases, with 14 bases between. CDR3 nucleotides: TGTGCCAGCAGCCCAGTGGTCACCACCTCTGGAAACACCATATATTTT. Its protein product is CASSPVVTTSGNTIYF.

The gene calls are TRBV12-3 or TRBV12-4 and TRBJ2-5, with a weak D call TRBD2 (6 bases). Trimming took off 8 bases at V and 2 bases at J, with 9 bases between the two ends. The CDR3 extends over 12 amino acids. CDR3 coding DNA: TGTGCCAGCGGCGGGGTTCAAGAGACCCAGTACTTC. Its translation is CASGGVQETQYF.

The chain recombines TRBV21-1 with TRBJ1-6. TRBV21-1 is termed a pseudogene. This CDR3 spans 18 amino acids. CDR3 residues: CASSKWGGGQSYNSPLHF. The CDR3 DNA sequence: TGTGCCAGCAGCAAATGGGGAGGGGGCCAATCCTATAATTCACCCCTCCACTTT.

The rearrangement uses TRBV27 and TRBJ1-1, with a tentative D call TRBD1 (6 bases). Germline CDR1 MNHEY, CDR2 SMNVEV (reference sequence). With 1 base removed from V and 3 bases from J, the gap between germline ends came to 9 bases. The CDR3 sequence is 14 residues long. The CDR3 sequence is CASSLYRAYTEAFF. As DNA, the CDR3 is TGTGCCAGCAGTTTATACAGGGCCTACACTGAAGCTTTCTTT.

V usage is TRBV6-2 or TRBV6-3 and J usage is TRBJ1-6, with D uncertain. This CDR3 comprises 15 residues. V was clipped by 2 bases and J by 6 bases, with 11 bases between them. Germline-derived CDR1 and CDR2 are MNHEY and SVGEGT. CDR3 sequence (DNA): TGTGCCAGCAGTTACGGGCGGGATTTTAATTCACCCCTCCACTTT. As protein: CASSYGRDFNSPLHF.

The chain employs TRBV11-2 and TRBJ1-5, with D uncertain. From germline, CDR1 is SGHAT and CDR2 FQNNGV. This CDR3 is built from 13 residues. Trimming removed 3 bases at V and 8 bases at J, with 11 bases between. CDR3 nucleotide sequence: TGTGCCAGCAGCTTTGGGTTCACGGAGCCCCAGCATTTT. Its protein is CASSFGFTEPQHF.

This rearrangement joins TRBV28 to TRBJ2-4, with 9 bases matching TRBD1. The germline V gene encodes CDR1 MDHEN and CDR2 SYDVKM. The CDR3 has 16 residues. The V and J ends lost 6 bases and 1 base, in that order; junction bases with no gene match: 7. CDR3 nucleotides: TGTGCCAGCAGCCAGACAGGGGGTATGGCCAAAAACATTCAGTACTTC. Protein: CASSQTGGMAKNIQYF.

The chain has TRBV6-5 and TRBJ1-2; no clear D. The CDR3 extends over 15 amino acids. V was cut by 4 bases and J by 1 base, with 13 bases left in between. Looked up from germline, CDR1 is MNHEY and CDR2 is SVGAGI. In nucleotides, the CDR3 is TGTGCCAGCAGTTCGGGGTTGGGAGTTAACTATGGCTACACCTTC. Its translation: CASSSGLGVNYGYTF.

The chain is built from TRBV10-3 and TRBJ2-7; D gene unclear. The CDR3 is made up of 13 amino acids. Germline V gives CDR1 ENHRY, CDR2 SYGVKD. V was trimmed by 3 bases and J by 4 bases, leaving 10 bases between them. The CDR3 is CAISDGAGYEQYF. CDR3 DNA sequence: TGTGCCATCAGTGACGGCGCCGGTTACGAGCAGTACTTC.

The chain carries TRBV14 and TRBJ1-1; 10 bases are a match to TRBD1. Germline CDR1 and CDR2: SGHDN and FVKESK. This CDR3 region has 16 residues. V lost 0 bases to trimming and J lost 1 base; unmatched junction nucleotides: 2. This CDR3 is CASSQDGDRGNTEAFF. The CDR3 DNA is TGTGCCAGCAGCCAAGACGGGGACAGGGGGAACACTGAAGCTTTCTTT. The full variable domain, rest sourced from reference TRBV14 and TRBJ1-1, is EAGVTQFPSHSVIEKGQTVTLRCDPISGHDNLYWYRRVMGKEIKFLLHFVKESKQDESGMPNNRFLAERTGGTYSTLKVQPAELEDSGVYFCASSQDGDRGNTEAFFGQGTRLTVV.